A single sample is the source of the 8 T cell receptor beta chains below, sequenced in a study of control samples from healthy donors and cancer patients. The table came from immunoSEQ multiplex PCR; TCRdb's copy has only in-frame clones and leaves some out. This sample carries 85,000 to 120,000 clones, under 95% of them seen once, and the ten largest clones take under 3%. The sequencing input was blood. Receptors were obtained from a young woman in good health.

This chain uses TRBV12-5 with TRBJ1-5; D remains ambiguous. CDR1 is LGHNT, CDR2 FRNRAP, per germline. The length of the CDR3 is 16 residues. V lost 11 bases, J lost 2 bases, and 22 bases lay in between. The chain's CDR3 is CAFPYLRPRRNQPQHF. As DNA, the CDR3 is TGTGCTTTCCCTTACCTTCGGCCGAGGCGCAATCAGCCCCAGCATTTT.

V gene TRBV7-9 combines with J gene TRBJ2-5; 9 nucleotides agree with TRBD1. CDR3 length: 15 residues. Germline V lookup: CDR1 SEHNR, CDR2 FQNEAQ (reference sequence). With 5 bases clipped from V and 1 base from J, the junction kept 5 bases outside the gene matches. The CDR3 here is CASSRDRALQETQYF. CDR3 DNA: TGTGCCAGCAGCCGGGACAGGGCGCTCCAAGAGACCCAGTACTTC. The complete variable domain, with remaining parts taken from reference TRBV7-9 and TRBJ2-5, reads DTGVSQNPRHKITKRGQNVTFRCDPISEHNRLYWYRQTLGQGPEFLTYFQNEAQLEKSRLLSDRFSAERPKGSFSTLEIQRTEQGDSAMYLCASSRDRALQETQYFGPGTRLLVL.

The V gene is TRBV27, the J gene TRBJ2-7, with a possible D match to TRBD1 (6 bases). V lost 5 bases and J 6 bases, leaving 11 bases between the germline ends. The CDR3 is made up of 12 amino acids. CDR1 MNHEY and CDR2 SMNVEV come from the germline V gene (reference sequence). CDR3 protein: CASSVTGLEQYF. CDR3 DNA sequence: TGTGCCAGCAGTGTAACAGGGCTCGAGCAGTACTTC.

The rearrangement links TRBV5-6 to TRBJ2-3; unclear D gene. The V gene's germline CDR1 is SGHDT and CDR2 YYEEEE. V gave up 0 bases and J gave up 2 bases, with 19 bases separating them. The CDR3 length is 18 residues. This CDR3 is CASSLGSLRPRVTDTQYF. The DNA for the CDR3 is TGTGCCAGCAGCTTGGGGTCCCTCCGGCCCCGTGTCACAGATACGCAGTATTTT.

This chain uses TRBV4-2 with TRBJ2-2; 9 bases map to TRBD1. This CDR3 region has 15 residues. Germline V gene sequence: CDR1 LGHNA, CDR2 YNFKEQ. The V segment lost 4 bases and the J segment 10 bases; nucleotides outside the gene matches: 10. Here the CDR3 reads CASSLSGTGKVELFF. Here the CDR3 DNA reads TGTGCCAGCAGCCTCTCCGGGACAGGGAAGGTGGAGCTGTTTTTT.

The chain employs TRBV6-6 and TRBJ2-5, with TRBD1 identical over 10 bases. Unmatched junction bases numbered 9, after V lost 6 bases and J lost 5 bases. Germline V CDR1 and CDR2: MNHNY, SVGAGI (reference sequence). This CDR3 region has 15 residues. CDR3 bases: TGTGCCAGCAGCTCCGGGACAGGGGTATCGGAGACCCAGTACTTC. Residues: CASSSGTGVSETQYF.

This sequence joins TRBV5-1 and TRBJ2-3; 10 bases agree with TRBD2. Trimming removed 1 base from V and 2 bases from J; junction bases left unmatched: 7. Germline CDR1 reads SGHRS; CDR2 reads YFSETQ. The CDR3 sequence is 17 residues long. The CDR3 loop reads CASSLRASGGPTDTQYF. The CDR3 DNA is TGCGCCAGCAGCTTGCGGGCTAGCGGGGGCCCCACAGATACGCAGTATTTT.

The chain has TRBV18 and TRBJ2-2; 7 nucleotides align to TRBD1. CDR1 is KGHSH, CDR2 LQKENI, per germline. The CDR3 consists of 15 residues. The J segment lost 4 bases and the V segment lost 1 base, leaving 3 bases of the junction unmatched. The CDR3 region has the DNA TGTGCCAGCTCACCACAGGGGGCGAGCACCGGGGAGCTGTTTTTT. Translating gives CASSPQGASTGELFF.